This T cell receptor beta chain was observed in a study of shared clonotypes between healthy human individuals. Replicate PCRs run on sorted subsets employed 200 ng DNA, 25,000 to 35,000 T cell genomes. The assay was immunoSEQ multiplex PCR, and TCRdb's table has in-frame clones only and misses some. The sample lists roughly 2.2 million clones; 85% to 95% were seen once. The receptor comes from a man younger than 35 in good health. Some clones in this sample may be carry-over from other donors' samples. Sequencing was done on a sample of naive CD4+ T cells from PBMCs. Described subset: CD45RA+ positively selected.

Here the CDR3 reads CASSGSWSRDTEAFF. Written as DNA, the CDR3 is TGCGCCAGCAGCGGATCGTGGAGTAGGGACACTGAAGCTTTCTTT. The chain links TRBV5-1 to TRBJ1-1; D unclear. V was clipped by 4 bases and J by 3 bases, with 16 bases between them. Germline CDR1 SGHRS, CDR2 YFSETQ. The CDR3 is 15 residues long.